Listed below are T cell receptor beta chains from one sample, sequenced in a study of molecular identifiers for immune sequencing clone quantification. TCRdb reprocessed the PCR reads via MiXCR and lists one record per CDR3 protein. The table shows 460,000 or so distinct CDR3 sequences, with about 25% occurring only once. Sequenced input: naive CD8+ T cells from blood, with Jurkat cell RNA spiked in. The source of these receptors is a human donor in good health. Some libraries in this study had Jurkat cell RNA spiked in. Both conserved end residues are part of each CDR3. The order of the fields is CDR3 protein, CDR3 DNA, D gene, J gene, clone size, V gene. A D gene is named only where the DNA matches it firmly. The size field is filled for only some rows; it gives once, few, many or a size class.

cdr3_aa: CASTGSGELFF
cdr3_nt: TGTGCCAGTACTGGATCCGGGGAGCTGTTTTTT
d_call: .
j_call: TRBJ2-2
clone_size: many
v_call: TRBV19

cdr3_aa: CSVEGDSTNTGELFF
cdr3_nt: TGCAGCGTTGAGGGGGACAGCACGAACACCGGGGAGCTGTTTTTT
d_call: TRBD1
j_call: TRBJ2-2
clone_size: .
v_call: TRBV29-1

cdr3_aa: CASSIDGGLGETQYF
cdr3_nt: TGTGCCAGTAGTATAGATGGGGGTCTAGGAGAGACCCAGTACTTC
d_call: .
j_call: TRBJ2-5
clone_size: few
v_call: TRBV19

cdr3_aa: CASSYKIRPSGANVLTF
cdr3_nt: TGTGCCAGCAGTTATAAGATTCGGCCCTCTGGGGCCAACGTCCTGACTTTC
d_call: .
j_call: TRBJ2-6
clone_size: few
v_call: TRBV6-2/TRBV6-3

cdr3_aa: CASSQGQGTSYEQYF
cdr3_nt: TGCGCCAGCAGCCAGGGACAGGGGACCTCCTACGAGCAGTACTTC
d_call: TRBD1
j_call: TRBJ2-7
clone_size: many
v_call: TRBV4-3

cdr3_aa: CASSLGSGNTIYF
cdr3_nt: TGTGCCAGCAGCTTAGGGTCTGGAAACACCATATATTTT
d_call: .
j_call: TRBJ1-3
clone_size: few
v_call: TRBV7-9

cdr3_aa: CASSVQGLLGETQYF
cdr3_nt: TGTGCCAGCAGCGTACAAGGGTTGTTGGGAGAGACCCAGTACTTC
d_call: .
j_call: TRBJ2-5
clone_size: .
v_call: TRBV9

cdr3_aa: CASSNAGTGSYGYTF
cdr3_nt: TGTGCCAGCAGTAACGCCGGGACAGGATCATATGGCTACACCTTC
d_call: TRBD1
j_call: TRBJ1-2
clone_size: few
v_call: TRBV6-5

cdr3_aa: CSVEWASGGATDTQYF
cdr3_nt: TGCAGCGTTGAATGGGCTAGCGGGGGGGCCACAGATACGCAGTATTTT
d_call: TRBD2
j_call: TRBJ2-3
clone_size: many
v_call: TRBV29-1

cdr3_aa: CASSQAGDEAFF
cdr3_nt: TGTGCCAGCAGCCAGGCGGGGGATGAAGCTTTCTTT
d_call: .
j_call: TRBJ1-1
clone_size: .
v_call: TRBV14

cdr3_aa: CASSQDRTVSYEQYF
cdr3_nt: TGCGCCAGCAGCCAAGATAGGACGGTCTCCTACGAGCAGTACTTC
d_call: .
j_call: TRBJ2-7
clone_size: few
v_call: TRBV4-1

cdr3_aa: CASRDDTGTGKVFF
cdr3_nt: TGTGCCAGCAGAGACGACACCGGGACAGGGAAGGTGTTTTTT
d_call: TRBD1
j_call: TRBJ2-2
clone_size: .
v_call: TRBV2

cdr3_aa: CASSLALAGSTDTQYF
cdr3_nt: TGTGCCAGCAGCTTAGCTCTAGCGGGGAGCACAGATACGCAGTATTTT
d_call: TRBD2
j_call: TRBJ2-3
clone_size: few
v_call: TRBV11-2

cdr3_aa: CASSLTGYSSYEQYF
cdr3_nt: TGTGCCAGCAGCCTTACAGGGTACAGCTCCTACGAGCAGTACTTC
d_call: .
j_call: TRBJ2-7
clone_size: many
v_call: TRBV9

cdr3_aa: CASSIPVGGRALQETQYF
cdr3_nt: TGTGCCAGCAGTATCCCCGTCGGCGGGAGGGCCCTCCAAGAGACCCAGTACTTC
d_call: TRBD2
j_call: TRBJ2-5
clone_size: few
v_call: TRBV6-6

cdr3_aa: CSARDRNFEQYF
cdr3_nt: TGCAGTGCTAGAGATCGAAACTTCGAGCAGTACTTC
d_call: .
j_call: TRBJ2-7
clone_size: few
v_call: TRBV20-1

cdr3_aa: CASSYMGGGTEAFF
cdr3_nt: TGTGCCAGCAGTTACATGGGGGGAGGGACTGAAGCTTTCTTT
d_call: .
j_call: TRBJ1-1
clone_size: .
v_call: TRBV6-2/TRBV6-3

cdr3_aa: CASSPRDNYQETQYF
cdr3_nt: TGTGCCAGCAGCCCCCGGGACAACTACCAAGAGACCCAGTACTTC
d_call: .
j_call: TRBJ2-5
clone_size: many
v_call: TRBV14

cdr3_aa: CASSLGSVYEQYF
cdr3_nt: TGTGCCAGCAGCTTAGGGTCGGTTTACGAGCAGTACTTC
d_call: .
j_call: TRBJ2-7
clone_size: many
v_call: TRBV11-2

cdr3_aa: CAVELVYEQYF
cdr3_nt: TGTGCCGTCGAACTAGTTTACGAGCAGTACTTC
d_call: .
j_call: TRBJ2-7
clone_size: .
v_call: TRBV27

cdr3_aa: CATSGPGPKRGTDTQYF
cdr3_nt: TGTGCCACCAGTGGACCGGGACCAAAGCGGGGCACAGATACGCAGTATTTT
d_call: .
j_call: TRBJ2-3
clone_size: .
v_call: TRBV24-1

cdr3_aa: CASSLASGRIDNEQFF
cdr3_nt: TGTGCCAGCAGCCTCGCTAGCGGGAGGATTGACAATGAGCAGTTCTTC
d_call: TRBD2
j_call: TRBJ2-1
clone_size: .
v_call: TRBV4-2